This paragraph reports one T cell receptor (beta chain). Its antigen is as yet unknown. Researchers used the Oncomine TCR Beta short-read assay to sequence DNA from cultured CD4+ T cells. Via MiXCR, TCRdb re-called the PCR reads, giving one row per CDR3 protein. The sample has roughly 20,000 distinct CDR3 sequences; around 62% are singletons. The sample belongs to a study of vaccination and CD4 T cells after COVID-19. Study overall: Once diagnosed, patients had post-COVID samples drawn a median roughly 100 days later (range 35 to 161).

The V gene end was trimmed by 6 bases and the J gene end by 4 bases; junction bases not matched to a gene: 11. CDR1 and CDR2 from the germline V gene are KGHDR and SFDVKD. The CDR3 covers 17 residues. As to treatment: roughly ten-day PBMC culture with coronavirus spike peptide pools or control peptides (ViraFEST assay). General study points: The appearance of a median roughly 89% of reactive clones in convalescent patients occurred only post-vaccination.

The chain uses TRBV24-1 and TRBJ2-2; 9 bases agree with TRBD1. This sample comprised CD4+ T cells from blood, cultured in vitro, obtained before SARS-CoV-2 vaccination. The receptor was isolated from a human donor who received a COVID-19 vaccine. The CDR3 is CATSPRAGQGSTGELFF. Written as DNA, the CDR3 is TGTGCCACCAGTCCTCGGGCGGGACAGGGTAGCACCGGGGAGCTGTTTTTT.